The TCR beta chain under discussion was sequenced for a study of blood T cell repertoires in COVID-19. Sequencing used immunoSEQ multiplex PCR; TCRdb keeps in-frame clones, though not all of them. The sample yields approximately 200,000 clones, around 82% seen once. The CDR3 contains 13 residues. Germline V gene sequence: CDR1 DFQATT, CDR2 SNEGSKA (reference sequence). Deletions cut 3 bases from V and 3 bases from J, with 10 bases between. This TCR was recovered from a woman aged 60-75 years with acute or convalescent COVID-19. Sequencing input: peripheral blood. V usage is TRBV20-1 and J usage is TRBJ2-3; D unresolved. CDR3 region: CSASGSSTDTQYF. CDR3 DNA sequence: TGCAGTGCTAGTGGTAGTTCAACAGATACGCAGTATTTT.